These 19 T cell receptor beta chains came from one sample sequenced in a study of cytomegalovirus exposure and HLA in healthy donors. The study ran its PCR with 60 Vbeta and 13 Jbeta primers. Produced via immunoSEQ multiplex PCR; TCRdb's table is partial and in-frame only. The sample totals 150,000 or so clones. The specimen was PBMCs. These receptors all come from a woman aged 60 to 75 in good health and CMV-seronegative.

The J gene is TRBJ2-7, the V gene TRBV4-3; 7 bases are a match to TRBD1. The germline gives CDR1 LGHNA, CDR2 YSLEER. The V and J ends lost 4 bases and 0 bases, in that order; junction bases with no gene match: 12. This CDR3 comprises 17 residues. CDR3 nucleotide sequence: TGCGCCAGCAGCCCTACAGGTCAACAGGGGAGCTCCTACGAGCAGTACTTC. Translation: CASSPTGQQGSSYEQYF.

The genes are TRBV7-2 and TRBJ2-1; tentatively, D is TRBD2 (5 bases). The ends were cut back, 1 base at V and 11 bases at J, with 9 bases in the middle. The CDR3 covers 12 residues. Germline loops: CDR1 SGHTA, CDR2 FQGNSA. In DNA, the CDR3 is TGTGCCAGCAGCTTAGGGACTGGGCAGCAGTTCTTC. Its protein is CASSLGTGQQFF. Full variable domain (rest looked up from reference TRBV7-2 and TRBJ2-1): GAGVSQSPSNKVTEKGKDVELRCDPISGHTALYWYRQSLGQGLEFLIYFQGNSAPDKSGLPSDRFSAERTGGSVSTLTIQRTQQEDSAVYLCASSLGTGQQFFGPGTRLTVL.

The rearrangement uses TRBV27 and TRBJ1-3, with a weak D call TRBD1 (6 bases). The V end was cut by 4 bases, the J end by 0 bases, with 13 bases between. The CDR3 totals 16 residues. Germline lookup yields CDR1 MNHEY and CDR2 SMNVEV (reference sequence). The CDR3 sequence: CASSSGQMFSGNTIYF. The CDR3 DNA sequence: TGTGCCAGCAGTTCCGGACAGATGTTCTCTGGAAACACCATATATTTT.

The gene calls are TRBV5-6 and TRBJ2-1, with 8 bases lining up with TRBD1. The CDR3 has 15 residues. Germline loops: CDR1 SGHDT, CDR2 YYEEEE. J gave up 7 bases and V 3 bases, and 9 bases lay outside the gene matches. CDR3 protein: CASSSPPGGLNEQFF. As DNA, the CDR3 is TGTGCCAGCAGCTCCCCTCCAGGGGGCCTAAATGAGCAGTTCTTC.

The chain recombines TRBV5-1 with TRBJ2-7, with no clear D. The V and J ends lost 0 bases and 4 bases respectively, with 8 bases between them. Germline values: CDR1 SGHRS, CDR2 YFSETQ. The length of the CDR3 is 13 residues. The CDR3 sequence: CASSLGQWYEQYF. The DNA for the CDR3 is TGCGCCAGCAGCTTGGGGCAGTGGTACGAGCAGTACTTC. The full variable domain, with the rest looked up from reference TRBV5-1 and TRBJ2-7, is KAGVTQTPRYLIKTRGQQVTLSCSPISGHRSVSWYQQTPGQGLQFLFEYFSETQRNKGNFPGRFSGRQFSNSRSEMNVSTLELGDSALYLCASSLGQWYEQYFGPGTRLTVT.

The genes are TRBV7-2 and TRBJ2-3; D might be TRBD1 (5 bases). In germline, CDR1 is SGHTA, CDR2 FQGNSA. Deletions cut 5 bases from V and 4 bases from J, with 10 bases between. The CDR3 covers 13 residues. For the CDR3, the DNA is TGTGCCAGCAGCCTCGTAGGGGCAGATACGCAGTATTTT. Translation gives CASSLVGADTQYF.

The chain couples TRBV4-2 to TRBJ2-5; 10 nucleotides agree with TRBD1. The V segment lost 0 bases and the J segment 4 bases; nucleotides outside the gene matches: 11. The CDR3 contains 18 residues. The germline gives CDR1 LGHNA, CDR2 YNFKEQ. This chain's CDR3 is CASSQERDRGSYSETQYF. CDR3 DNA sequence: TGTGCCAGCAGCCAAGAAAGGGACAGGGGTTCGTATTCAGAGACCCAGTACTTC.

The V call is TRBV9, the J call TRBJ2-3; the match to TRBD2 covers 12 bases. Germline V gene data show CDR1 as SGDLS and CDR2 as YYNGEE. Trimming took 0 bases from V and 5 from J; bases not matched to a gene: 1. The CDR3 consists of 15 residues. This chain's CDR3 is CASSVASGRVDTQYF. The CDR3 DNA reads TGTGCCAGCAGCGTAGCTAGCGGGAGGGTAGATACGCAGTATTTT.

The V and J genes are TRBV2 and TRBJ1-5; D ambiguous. Between the trimmed V and J ends, which lost 5 bases and 6 bases, there was a span of 14 bases. There are 14 residues in the CDR3. Germline assignment: CDR1 SNHLY and CDR2 FYNNEI. The CDR3: CASSNLGRFQPQHF. The CDR3 DNA reads TGTGCCAGCAGTAATTTGGGGAGGTTTCAGCCCCAGCATTTT.

For the CDR3, the DNA is TGTGCCAGCAAGATGGGACTAGCGGTGGGGCCAACCTACGAGCAGTACTTC. Protein: CASKMGLAVGPTYEQYF. The gene calls are TRBV2 and TRBJ2-7; the match to TRBD2 covers 11 bases. The length of the CDR3 is 17 residues. CDR1 and CDR2 (germline): SNHLY, FYNNEI. J was trimmed by 2 bases and V by 7 bases; bases with no gene match: 13.

V is TRBV5-6 and J is TRBJ1-1, with TRBD1 matching over 9 bases. CDR3 length: 13 amino acids. The V segment lost 0 bases and the J segment 11 bases; nucleotides outside the gene matches: 5. Germline CDR1 reads SGHDT; CDR2 reads YYEEEE. CDR3 bases: TGTGCCAGCAGCTTGGGACAGGGGGTAGGGGCTTTCTTT. Residues: CASSLGQGVGAFF. Full variable domain (rest looked up from reference TRBV5-6 and TRBJ1-1): DAGVTQSPTHLIKTRGQQVTLRCSPKSGHDTVSWYQQALGQGPQFIFQYYEEEERQRGNFPDRFSGHQFPNYSSELNVNALLLGDSALYLCASSLGQGVGAFFGQGTRLTVV.

The chain combines TRBV5-1 with TRBJ1-6; no reliable D call. The CDR3 consists of 14 residues. Germline CDR1 SGHRS, CDR2 YFSETQ. V was pared by 2 bases and J by 6 bases, with 9 bases between. This CDR3 is CASSFSGSNSPLHF. In DNA, the CDR3 is TGCGCCAGCAGCTTCTCGGGGAGTAATTCACCCCTCCACTTT.

This chain connects TRBV19 to TRBJ1-5; 8 bases map to TRBD1. This CDR3 spans 15 amino acids. V dropped 5 bases and J dropped 2; count of bases not matched to a gene: 5. The V gene's germline CDR1 is LNHDA and CDR2 SQIVND (reference sequence). The CDR3 loop reads CASSADRGGNQPQHF. CDR3 DNA: TGTGCCAGTAGTGCCGACAGGGGTGGCAATCAGCCCCAGCATTTT.

V gene TRBV5-6 combines with J gene TRBJ2-7; D possibly corresponds to TRBD2 (6 bases). The CDR3 runs 12 residues. V lost 2 bases, J lost 4 bases, and 7 bases lay in between. Germline CDR1 is SGHDT and CDR2 is YYEEEE. The CDR3 is CASSFGGYEQYF. The CDR3 nucleotides are TGTGCCAGCAGCTTCGGGGGATACGAGCAGTACTTC.

The gene calls are TRBV6-6 and TRBJ2-5; D is unclear. Matching the DNA end better, TRBJ2-7 makes the J call doubtful. This CDR3 comprises 15 residues. The germline V gene encodes CDR1 MNHNY and CDR2 SVGAGI (reference sequence). The CDR3, as DNA: TGTGCCAGCAGTCTACTGGGTGACTTTAACTACGAGCAGTACTTC. Protein product: CASSLLGDFNYEQYF.

CDR3 sequence: CASSDRGSNQPQHF. In DNA form, the CDR3 reads TGTGCCAGCAGTGATAGGGGTAGCAATCAGCCCCAGCATTTT. The chain carries TRBV2 and TRBJ1-5; a possible D gene is TRBD1 (5 bases). Germline V gene data show CDR1 as SNHLY and CDR2 as FYNNEI. Trimming removed 3 bases at V and 0 bases at J, with 6 bases between. The CDR3 is 14 residues long.

The rearrangement links TRBV30 to TRBJ2-1; TRBD1 might be the D (6 bases). The ends were cut back, 8 bases at V and 6 bases at J, with 14 bases in the middle. Germline CDR1 reads GTSNPN; CDR2 reads SVGIG (reference sequence). The CDR3 is 12 amino acids. CDR3 sequence (DNA): TGTGCCGGCAGGGGATGGGGCAATGAGCAGTTCTTC. This gives the protein CAGRGWGNEQFF. Full variable domain (outside the CDR3, taken from reference TRBV30 and TRBJ2-1): SQTIHQWPATLVQPVGSPLSLECTVEGTSNPNLYWYRQAAGRGLQLLFYSVGIGQISSEVPQNLSASRPQDRQFILSSKKLLLSDSGFYLCAGRGWGNEQFFGPGTRLTVL.

The chain uses TRBV7-8 and TRBJ2-2; TRBD1 might be the D (5 bases). Looked up from germline, CDR1 is SGHVS and CDR2 is FQNEAQ. This CDR3 spans 16 amino acids. V lost 1 base and J 6 bases, leaving 15 bases between the germline ends. The CDR3 coding sequence is TGTGCCAGCAGCTTAGTGCTCTCAGGGTATTCCGGGGAGCTGTTTTTT. Translating it yields CASSLVLSGYSGELFF.

V gene TRBV5-4 combines with J gene TRBJ1-2, with 12 bases identical to TRBD1. The CDR3 has 17 amino acids. Per the germline V gene, CDR1 is SGHNT and CDR2 is YYREEE (reference sequence). With 0 bases clipped from V and 7 bases from J, the junction kept 10 bases outside the gene matches. The CDR3 region is CASSLGGDRGLDGGYTF. The CDR3 DNA follows: TGTGCCAGCAGCTTGGGGGGGGACAGGGGGCTGGATGGTGGCTACACCTTC.